The subject of this entry is one T cell receptor beta chain. The germline gives CDR1 MDHEN, CDR2 SYDVKM. This CDR3 has 12 residues. Trimming removed 5 bases at V and 8 bases at J, with 10 bases between. Per the study methods: Reference gene primer amplification gave estimated nucleated cell counts. Sequenced by immunoSEQ multiplex PCR; TCRdb stores in-frame clones only, minus some. The V and J calls and clone size are taken from that table; D and trimming were inferred from the DNA. The sample holds 45,000 to 60,000 clones, about three quarters seen once. The data stem from a study of blood T cell repertoires in COVID-19. The wider study: The origin of the acute and convalescent COVID-19 samples was the United States, Italy and Spain. In each case, the material was cDNA or gDNA derived from T cells, B-cell-depleted T cells, or PBMCs.

The chain is built from TRBV28 and TRBJ1-3, with D unresolved. This TCR derives from a human donor with active or convalescent COVID-19. The donor label of this sample is uncertain. Sequencing was carried out using peripheral blood. CDR3 region: CASSPRVDTIYF. CDR3 in DNA: TGTGCCAGCAGTCCCCGCGTTGACACCATATATTTT.